This T cell receptor beta chain was profiled in a study of cytomegalovirus exposure and HLA in healthy donors. Study-wide background: Approximately 83 million unique TCRs from HLA-typed donors were held in an early data release. Whole-study findings and limits: Researchers catalogued 160 or so TCR beta chains as cytomegalovirus-associated.

The primer mix had 60 Vbeta and 13 Jbeta primers. Clones were read by immunoSEQ multiplex PCR, and TCRdb kept only the in-frame ones, dropping some. The repertoire holds around 150,000 clones, with 55% to 80% as singletons. With regard to this clone: Its target is unknown.

The V gene's germline CDR1 is LNHDA and CDR2 SQIVND (reference sequence). This CDR3 contains 13 residues. The germline V and J ends were trimmed by 10 bases and 10 bases, with 22 bases remaining between them. The sequence came from a human donor in good health. This chain links TRBV19 with TRBJ1-1, with D maybe TRBD1 (5 bases). Sample: PBMCs. Here the CDR3 DNA reads TGTGCCACTCAAACCGTTTCAGGGATGGGAGCTTTCTTT. Protein sequence: CATQTVSGMGAFF. The full variable domain, in which reference TRBV19 and TRBJ1-1 provide the parts outside the CDR3, is DGGITQSPKYLFRKEGQNVTLSCEQNLNHDAMYWYRQDPGQGLRLIYYSQIVNDFQKGDIAEGYSVSREKKESFPLTVTSAQKNPTAFYLCATQTVSGMGAFFGQGTRLTVV.